This passage covers 2 T cell receptor beta chains from one sample sequenced in a study of blood T cell repertoires in COVID-19. The protocol was immunoSEQ multiplex PCR, while the TCRdb copy is restricted to in-frame clones and leaves out a portion. Here the sample spans roughly 50,000 clones, 91% being singletons. Sequenced material: peripheral blood. The receptor set was obtained from a man aged 50 or older with active COVID-19.

The chain uses TRBV7-2 and TRBJ2-7; a weak D match, TRBD1 (6 bases). This CDR3 contains 15 residues. V dropped 5 bases and J dropped 10 bases, with 24 bases sitting between them. Per germline, CDR1 SGHTA and CDR2 FQGNSA. The CDR3 bases are TGTGCCAGCAGCCCCGTAGCCGGGACACCCTTGAGTCAGTACTTC. Protein product: CASSPVAGTPLSQYF.

V is TRBV11-3 and J is TRBJ2-2; maybe TRBD2 (5 bases). With 1 base removed from V and 6 bases from J, the gap between germline ends came to 15 bases. Per germline, CDR1 SGHNT and CDR2 YENEEA. The CDR3 has 16 residues. CDR3 region: CASSLGLTRGSGELFF. CDR3 bases: TGTGCCAGCAGCTTAGGCCTCACCCGGGGTTCCGGGGAGCTGTTTTTT.